Listed below are T cell receptor beta chains from one sample, sequenced in a study of blood T cells in healthy people across ages. TCRdb re-called the 5' RACE reads with MiXCR, one entry per CDR3 protein. Of under 1,000,000 distinct CDR3 sequences in the sample, roughly 40% were seen once. The specimen was blood. These receptor sequences come from a man aged 18 to 29 in good health. The CDR3 runs from the conserved cysteine through the conserved F or W. A D gene is named only where the DNA matches it firmly. Clone size is shown for a subset of rows, as once, few, many or a class of expanded clone.

DNA | CDR3 | V | D | J | size
TGCAGTGCTAGAGATTTCGACCTAGCCAAAAACATTCAGTACTTC | CSARDFDLAKNIQYF | TRBV20-1 | NA | TRBJ2-4 | few
TGCAGTGCGCCGGGACAGGAAATTGAGGGGAACACTGAAGCTTTCTTT | CSAPGQEIEGNTEAFF | TRBV20-1 | TRBD1 | TRBJ1-1 | NA
TGTGCGACCAAGGGCCAAGGGGGCGCGGGCACTGAAGCTTTCTTT | CATKGQGGAGTEAFF | TRBV7-9 | TRBD1 | TRBJ1-1 | few
TGTGCCAGCAGCCAGACAGGGTTACTCCACGAGCAGTACTTC | CASSQTGLLHEQYF | TRBV14 | TRBD1 | TRBJ2-7 | few
TGTGCCAGCAGCTTAGCTGGGACGTTCTCTGGGGCCAACGTCCTGACTTTC | CASSLAGTFSGANVLTF | TRBV7-9 | NA | TRBJ2-6 | NA
TGTGCCAGCAGTCCACCACAGGGGGTAGAGAGCAATCAGCCCCAGCATTTT | CASSPPQGVESNQPQHF | TRBV12-3/TRBV12-4 | TRBD1 | TRBJ1-5 | many
TGTGCCAGCAGTTTAGTATTGGGGGCGACCGGGGAGCTGTTTTTT | CASSLVLGATGELFF | TRBV12-3/TRBV12-4 | NA | TRBJ2-2 | few
TGCGCCAGCAGCCAATTGACGGACGATAATTCACCCCTCCACTTT | CASSQLTDDNSPLHF | TRBV4-1 | NA | TRBJ1-6 | NA
TGCGCCAGCAGCCAAGAAGGTCGGGTGACGTACGAGCAGTACTTC | CASSQEGRVTYEQYF | TRBV4-3 | NA | TRBJ2-7 | few
TGCGCCAGCAGCTCAAGAGGGGTGAGGGGGGACGAGACCCAGTACTTC | CASSSRGVRGDETQYF | TRBV4-1 | NA | TRBJ2-5 | NA
TGCAGTGCGGGGGGACAGCTCTCCTACGAGCAGTACTTC | CSAGGQLSYEQYF | TRBV20-1 | NA | TRBJ2-7 | NA
TGTGCCAGCCGGGACAGAACTAACTATGGCTACACCTTC | CASRDRTNYGYTF | TRBV6-1 | TRBD1 | TRBJ1-2 | NA
TGTGCCAGCAGCTTACCGGCAGGGTCTGGCGTAGGCGGAAATGAAAAACTGTTTTTT | CASSLPAGSGVGGNEKLFF | TRBV7-9 | NA | TRBJ1-4 | NA
TGTGCCAGCAGTTTAACGGGACGCCTCACCACAGATACGCAGTATTTT | CASSLTGRLTTDTQYF | TRBV12-3/TRBV12-4 | NA | TRBJ2-3 | NA
TGCGCCAGCAGCATGTCAGGGGGTCCCTCAAGCAATGAGCAGTACTTC | CASSMSGGPSSNEQYF | TRBV5-1 | TRBD1 | TRBJ2-7 | NA
TGTGCCAGCAGTTTATGGGACGCGAGGACAGATACGCAGTATTTT | CASSLWDARTDTQYF | TRBV12-3/TRBV12-4 | NA | TRBJ2-3 | NA
TGCAGTGCATCAACGGGGGGTAGGGGGCATTGGTATGGCTACACCTTC | CSASTGGRGHWYGYTF | TRBV20-1 | TRBD1 | TRBJ1-2 | NA
TGTGCCATCAGGAGGGATTTCTCTAGCACAGATACGCAGTATTTT | CAIRRDFSSTDTQYF | TRBV10-3 | NA | TRBJ2-3 | few
TGTGCCAGCAGCTTAGGAGGGAGTAGGAGCTCTGGAAACACCATATATTTT | CASSLGGSRSSGNTIYF | TRBV7-2 | NA | TRBJ1-3 | NA
TGTGCCAGCGGTGGGGGGTTCCGCACTGAAGCTTTCTTT | CASGGGFRTEAFF | TRBV6-5 | NA | TRBJ1-1 | few
TGTGCCAGCAGTTTAGTAGACAGGGCTGAGACCCAGTACTTC | CASSLVDRAETQYF | TRBV12-3/TRBV12-4 | TRBD1 | TRBJ2-5 | many
TGCGCCAGCAGCTTTTGGCAGGGGGCTGATGAGCAGTTCTTC | CASSFWQGADEQFF | TRBV5-1 | TRBD1 | TRBJ2-1 | NA
TGTGCCAGCTCACCTCAACCAGGGTCGGATGGCTACACCTTC | CASSPQPGSDGYTF | TRBV18 | NA | TRBJ1-2 | NA
TGCGCCAGCAGCCAAGATCCGGAGCTGCTGAACACTGAAGCTTTCTTT | CASSQDPELLNTEAFF | TRBV4-3 | NA | TRBJ1-1 | few
TGTGCCAGCAGTGGGCCTAGCCGTGGTGGAGAGACCCAGTACTTC | CASSGPSRGGETQYF | TRBV4-2 | NA | TRBJ2-5 | many
TGCAGCGGTGCAGGGGGGGACACCGGGGAGCTGTTTTTT | CSGAGGDTGELFF | TRBV29-1 | NA | TRBJ2-2 | NA
TGTGCCAGCAGTTTACCCGGGGTAAGCACAGGTGCGCAGTATTTT | CASSLPGVSTGAQYF | TRBV12-3/TRBV12-4 | NA | TRBJ2-3 | once
TGCGCCAGCAGCCAAGAACGGGAAAAACTGTTTTTT | CASSQEREKLFF | TRBV4-3 | NA | TRBJ1-4 | NA
TGTGCCAGCAGTTTAGGGACTAGCGGGGGGTACACTAGCACAGATACGCAGTATTTT | CASSLGTSGGYTSTDTQYF | TRBV12-3/TRBV12-4 | TRBD2 | TRBJ2-3 | few
TGCGCCAGCAGCTTGTCGGGGCAATGGGGCGAGCAGTACTTC | CASSLSGQWGEQYF | TRBV5-1 | NA | TRBJ2-7 | few
TGTGCCAGCAGCCAATTTCGTGGAGAAAAAGAGACCCAGTACTTC | CASSQFRGEKETQYF | TRBV14 | NA | TRBJ2-5 | many
TGTGCCAGCAGCCCCGAGAGCGGGGGACGGGGTGAGCAGTTCTTC | CASSPESGGRGEQFF | TRBV6-2/TRBV6-3 | TRBD2 | TRBJ2-1 | NA
TGTGCCAGCAGCCTCGGGCAGGGAATTTCACCCCTCCACTTT | CASSLGQGISPLHF | TRBV12-3/TRBV12-4 | NA | TRBJ1-6 | many